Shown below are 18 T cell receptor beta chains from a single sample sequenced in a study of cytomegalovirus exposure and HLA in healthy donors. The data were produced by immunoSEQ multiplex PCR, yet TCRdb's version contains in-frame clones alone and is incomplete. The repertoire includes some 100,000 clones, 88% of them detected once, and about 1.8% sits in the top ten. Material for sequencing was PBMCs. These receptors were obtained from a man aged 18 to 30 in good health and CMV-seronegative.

CDR3 DNA: TGTGCCAGCAGCGGACAGGGGTCAAACCCGGGAAACATTCAGTACTTC. Translated: CASSGQGSNPGNIQYF. This chain connects TRBV9 to TRBJ2-4, with TRBD1 identical over 8 bases. With V trimmed by 3 bases and J by 6 bases, 11 bases remained unmatched. The CDR3 is 16 residues long. The germline CDR1 and CDR2 sequences are SGDLS and YYNGEE.

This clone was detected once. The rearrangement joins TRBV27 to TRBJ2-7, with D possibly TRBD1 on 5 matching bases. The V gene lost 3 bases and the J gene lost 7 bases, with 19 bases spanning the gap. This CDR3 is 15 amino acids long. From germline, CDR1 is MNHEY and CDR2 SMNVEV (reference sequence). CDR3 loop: CASSFQGHDSDEQYF. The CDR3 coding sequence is TGTGCCAGCAGTTTTCAGGGCCATGACTCGGATGAGCAGTACTTC.

CDR3 protein: CASRTSSILPGNTIYF. The CDR3 DNA follows: TGTGCCAGCCGAACTAGCAGTATTCTCCCTGGAAACACCATATATTTT. The V gene is TRBV21-1, the J gene TRBJ1-3. TRBV21-1 is noted as a pseudogene. The CDR3 spans 16 residues.

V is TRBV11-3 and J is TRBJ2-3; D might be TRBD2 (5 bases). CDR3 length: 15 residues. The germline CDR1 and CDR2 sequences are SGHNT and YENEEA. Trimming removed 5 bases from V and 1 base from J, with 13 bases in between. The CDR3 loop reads CASSTWTLGTDTQYF. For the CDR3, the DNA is TGTGCCAGCAGCACCTGGACTCTTGGCACAGATACGCAGTATTTT.

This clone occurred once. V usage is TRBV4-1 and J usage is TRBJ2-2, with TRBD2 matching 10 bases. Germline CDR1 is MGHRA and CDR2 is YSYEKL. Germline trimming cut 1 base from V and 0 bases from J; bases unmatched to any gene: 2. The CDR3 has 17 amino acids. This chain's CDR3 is CASSQVGLAANTGELFF. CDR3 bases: TGCGCCAGCAGCCAAGTCGGACTAGCGGCGAACACCGGGGAGCTGTTTTTT.

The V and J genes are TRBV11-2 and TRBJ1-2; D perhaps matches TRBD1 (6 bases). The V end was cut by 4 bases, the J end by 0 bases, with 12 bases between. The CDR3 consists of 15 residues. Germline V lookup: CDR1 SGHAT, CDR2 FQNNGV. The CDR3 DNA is TGTGCCAGCAGCTCCCTACAGGGCCCTAACTATGGCTACACCTTC. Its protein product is CASSSLQGPNYGYTF.

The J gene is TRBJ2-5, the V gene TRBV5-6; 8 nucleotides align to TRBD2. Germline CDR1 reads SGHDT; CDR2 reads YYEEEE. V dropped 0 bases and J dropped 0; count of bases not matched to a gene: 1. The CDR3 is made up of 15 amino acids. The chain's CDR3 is CASSLGLANQETQYF. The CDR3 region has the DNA TGTGCCAGCAGCTTGGGACTAGCGAACCAAGAGACCCAGTACTTC.

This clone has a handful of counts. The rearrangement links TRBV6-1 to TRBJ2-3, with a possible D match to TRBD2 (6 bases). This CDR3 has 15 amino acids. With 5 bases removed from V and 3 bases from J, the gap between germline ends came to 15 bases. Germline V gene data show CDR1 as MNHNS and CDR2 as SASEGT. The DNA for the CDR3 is TGTGCCAGCAGTTTTAACGGAGGGGAGACAGATACGCAGTATTTT. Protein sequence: CASSFNGGETDTQYF.

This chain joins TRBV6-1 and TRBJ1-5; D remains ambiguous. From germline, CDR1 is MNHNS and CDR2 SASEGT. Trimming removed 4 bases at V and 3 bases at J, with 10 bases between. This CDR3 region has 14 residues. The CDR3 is CASSVGSTNQPQHF. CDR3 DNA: TGTGCCAGCAGTGTGGGCAGTACCAATCAGCCCCAGCATTTT.

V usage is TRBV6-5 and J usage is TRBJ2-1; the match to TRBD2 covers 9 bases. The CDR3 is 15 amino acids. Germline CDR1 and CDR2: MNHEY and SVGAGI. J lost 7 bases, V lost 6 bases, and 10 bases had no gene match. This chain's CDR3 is CASSTGTSNRNEQFF. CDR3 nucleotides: TGTGCCAGCAGCACTGGGACTAGCAATAGAAATGAGCAGTTCTTC.

CDR3 sequence reads: CASSPQLSTVQFF. As DNA, the CDR3 is TGTGCCAGCAGCCCCCAGCTCTCGACAGTTCAGTTTTTT. The chain combines TRBV7-8 with TRBJ1-4; D is possibly TRBD1 (5 bases). Trimming removed 5 bases from V and 16 bases from J, with 20 bases in between. Germline V CDR1 and CDR2: SGHVS, FQNEAQ. CDR3 length: 13 residues. Variable domain in full (rest from reference TRBV7-8 and TRBJ1-4): GAGVSQSPRYKVAKRGQDVALRCDPISGHVSLFWYQQALGQGPEFLTYFQNEAQLDKSGLPSDRFFAERPEGSVSTLKIQRTQQEDSAVYLCASSPQLSTVQFFGSGTQLSVL.

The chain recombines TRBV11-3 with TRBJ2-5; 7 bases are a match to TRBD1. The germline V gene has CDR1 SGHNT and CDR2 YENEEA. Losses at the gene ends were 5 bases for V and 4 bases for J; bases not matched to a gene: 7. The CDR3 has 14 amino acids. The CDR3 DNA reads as TGTGCCAGCAGCCCCAAAACAGGGGTAGAGACCCAGTACTTC. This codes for CASSPKTGVETQYF. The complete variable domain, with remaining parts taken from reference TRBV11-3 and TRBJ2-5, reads EAGVVQSPRYKIIEKKQPVAFWCNPISGHNTLYWYLQNLGQGPELLIRYENEEAVDDSQLPKDRFSAERLKGVDSTLKIQPAELGDSAVYLCASSPKTGVETQYFGPGTRLLVL.

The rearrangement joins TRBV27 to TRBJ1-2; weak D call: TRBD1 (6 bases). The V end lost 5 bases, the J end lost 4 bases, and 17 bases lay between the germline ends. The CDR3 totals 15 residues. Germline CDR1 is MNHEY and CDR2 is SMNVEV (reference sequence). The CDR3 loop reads CASSPGTPPGYGYTF. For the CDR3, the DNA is TGTGCCAGCAGTCCGGGGACACCGCCTGGCTATGGCTACACCTTC.

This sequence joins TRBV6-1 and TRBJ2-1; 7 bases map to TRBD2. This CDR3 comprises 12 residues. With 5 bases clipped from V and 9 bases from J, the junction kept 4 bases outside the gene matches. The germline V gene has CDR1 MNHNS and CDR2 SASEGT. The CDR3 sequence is CASSPTSFEQFF. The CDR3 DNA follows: TGTGCCAGCAGTCCGACTAGCTTTGAGCAGTTCTTC.

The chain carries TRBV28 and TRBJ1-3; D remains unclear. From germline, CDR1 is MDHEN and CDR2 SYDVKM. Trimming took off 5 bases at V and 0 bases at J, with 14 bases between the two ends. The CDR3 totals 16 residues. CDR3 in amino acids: CASSILLGSSGNTIYF. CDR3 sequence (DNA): TGTGCCAGCAGTATACTACTCGGGAGCTCTGGAAACACCATATATTTT.

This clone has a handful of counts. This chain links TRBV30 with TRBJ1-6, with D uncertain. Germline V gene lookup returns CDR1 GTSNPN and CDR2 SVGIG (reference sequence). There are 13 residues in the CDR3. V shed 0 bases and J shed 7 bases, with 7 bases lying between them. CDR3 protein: CAWSVAGNSPLHF. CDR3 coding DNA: TGTGCCTGGAGTGTAGCGGGGAATTCACCCCTCCACTTT.

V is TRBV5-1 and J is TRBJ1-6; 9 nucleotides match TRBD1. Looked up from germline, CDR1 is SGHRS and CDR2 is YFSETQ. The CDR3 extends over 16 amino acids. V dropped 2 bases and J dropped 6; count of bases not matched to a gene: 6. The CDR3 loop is CASSFTPDRGNSPLHF. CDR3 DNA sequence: TGCGCCAGCAGCTTTACCCCGGACAGGGGTAATTCACCCCTCCACTTT.

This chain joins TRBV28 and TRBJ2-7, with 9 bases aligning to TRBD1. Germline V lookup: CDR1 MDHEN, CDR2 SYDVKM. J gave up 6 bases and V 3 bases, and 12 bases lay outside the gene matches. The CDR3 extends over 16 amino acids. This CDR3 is CASSFGVWDRVREQYF. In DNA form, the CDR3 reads TGTGCCAGCAGTTTTGGGGTGTGGGACAGGGTGCGCGAGCAGTACTTC.